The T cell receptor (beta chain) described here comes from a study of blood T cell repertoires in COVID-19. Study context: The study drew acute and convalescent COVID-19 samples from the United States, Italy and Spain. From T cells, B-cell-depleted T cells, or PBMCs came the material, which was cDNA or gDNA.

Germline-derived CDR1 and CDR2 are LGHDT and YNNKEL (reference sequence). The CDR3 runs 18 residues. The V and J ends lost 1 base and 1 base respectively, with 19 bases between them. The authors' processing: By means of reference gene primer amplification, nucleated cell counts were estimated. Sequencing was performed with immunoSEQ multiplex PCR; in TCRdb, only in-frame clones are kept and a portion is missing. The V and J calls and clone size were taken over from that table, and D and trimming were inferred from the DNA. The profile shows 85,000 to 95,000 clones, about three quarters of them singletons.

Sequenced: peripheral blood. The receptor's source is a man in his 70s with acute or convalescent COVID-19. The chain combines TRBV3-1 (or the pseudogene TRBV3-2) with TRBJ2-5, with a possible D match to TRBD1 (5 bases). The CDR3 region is CASSQAKLLDILQETQYF. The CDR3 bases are TGTGCCAGCAGCCAAGCGAAGCTCCTGGACATTCTCCAAGAGACCCAGTACTTC.